The next 29 T cell receptor beta chains were all read from a single sample in a study of blood T cell repertoires in COVID-19. Profiling relied on immunoSEQ multiplex PCR, and the TCRdb table lists in-frame clones only, not all of them. The table shows 200,000 to 300,000 clones, with roughly four fifths occurring only once. Input material: peripheral blood. These receptors were obtained from a woman aged 55-75 years with active or convalescent COVID-19.

The chain couples TRBV5-8 to TRBJ2-5, with D possibly TRBD2 on 6 matching bases. Germline V gene sequence: CDR1 SGHTS, CDR2 YDEGEE. CDR3 length equals 15 residues. The V gene lost 0 bases and the J gene lost 1 base, with 10 bases spanning the gap. The CDR3 here is CASSLVPGVQETQYF. CDR3 sequence (DNA): TGTGCCAGCAGCTTGGTGCCGGGGGTCCAAGAGACCCAGTACTTC.

This rearrangement joins TRBV18 to TRBJ1-2, with D perhaps TRBD1 (5 bases). Germline V CDR1 and CDR2: KGHSH, LQKENI. V lost 4 bases, J lost 2 bases, and 8 bases lay in between. This CDR3 has 13 amino acids. The CDR3 sequence is CASSLQGNYGYTF. DNA for the CDR3: TGTGCCAGCTCACTGCAGGGCAACTATGGCTACACCTTC.

The CDR3 reads CASSRVGRLSPLHF. The CDR3 nucleotides read TGTGCCAGCAGCAGGGTAGGGAGGCTGTCACCCCTCCACTTT. This sequence joins TRBV21-1 and TRBJ1-6. TRBV21-1 represents a pseudogene. This CDR3 contains 14 residues.

This clone has ten or more counts. The DNA for the CDR3 is TGTGCCACGTACACGGGGGGCGGGACCGGGGAGCTGTTTTTT. Translation gives CATYTGGGTGELFF. V is TRBV6-5 and J is TRBJ2-2, with a possible D match to TRBD2 (7 bases). The CDR3 runs 14 residues. CDR1 and CDR2 from the germline V gene are MNHEY and SVGAGI. Trimming removed 10 bases from V and 5 bases from J, with 17 bases in between.

CDR3 coding DNA: TGTGCCAGCCGCCCCGGACCCGCGGGGGAGACCCAGTACTTC. This translates into CASRPGPAGETQYF. The V and J genes are TRBV21-1 and TRBJ2-5; the table calls TRBD2, which could not be checked here. TRBV21-1 is reported as a pseudogene. The CDR3 is 14 residues long.

This chain uses TRBV5-6 with TRBJ1-5, with TRBD1 identical over 7 bases. The CDR3 spans 16 residues. Looked up from germline, CDR1 is SGHDT and CDR2 is YYEEEE. The V segment lost 3 bases and the J segment 4 bases; nucleotides outside the gene matches: 10. CDR3 coding DNA: TGTGCCAGCAGCTGGAGGGGGCGGACTGGGAATCAGCCCCAGCATTTT. This gives the protein CASSWRGRTGNQPQHF.

The chain carries TRBV4-3 and TRBJ2-3, with 8 bases that match TRBD2. Germline values: CDR1 LGHNA, CDR2 YSLEER. The CDR3 contains 17 residues. The ends lost 0 bases at V and 3 bases at J; junction bases unmatched: 8. The CDR3 is CASSQEGGAGGTDTQYF. In nucleotides, the CDR3 is TGCGCCAGCAGCCAAGAGGGGGGCGCGGGGGGAACAGATACGCAGTATTTT.

J is TRBJ2-3 and V is TRBV5-1, with TRBD2 as a possible D gene (6 bases). V lost 1 base and J lost 2, with 14 bases in between. The germline CDR1 and CDR2 sequences are SGHRS and YFSETQ. CDR3 length: 16 amino acids. CDR3 DNA: TGCGCCAGCAGCTTGCCCCGGGACTTGATCACAGATACGCAGTATTTT. It specifies CASSLPRDLITDTQYF.

The chain joins TRBV29-1 to TRBJ1-2; D may be TRBD1 (6 bases). This CDR3 comprises 14 residues. Trimming removed 6 bases at V and 2 bases at J, with 16 bases between. From germline, CDR1 is SQVTM and CDR2 ANQGSEA. The CDR3 sequence is CSVLKQGRNYGYTF. The CDR3, as DNA: TGCAGCGTCCTAAAACAGGGAAGAAACTATGGCTACACCTTC.

The chain couples TRBV24-1 to TRBJ2-1, with TRBD1 identical over 8 bases. Trimming at V came to 4 bases and at J to 6 bases, leaving 7 bases not matched to a gene. The CDR3 is 15 amino acids. CDR1 and CDR2 (germline): KGHDR, SFDVKD. The CDR3 protein is CATSEGQGARNEQFF. CDR3 sequence (DNA): TGTGCCACCAGTGAGGGGCAGGGGGCGCGCAATGAGCAGTTCTTC.

This clone was detected only once. The chain couples TRBV2 to TRBJ1-6; tentatively, D is TRBD1 (5 bases). CDR3 length: 16 amino acids. Germline loops: CDR1 SNHLY, CDR2 FYNNEI. Trimming cost V 2 bases and J 0 bases, with 8 bases left between them. CDR3 DNA: TGTGCCAGCAGTGAAAGGACACCCTCCTATAATTCACCCCTCCACTTT. Translating it yields CASSERTPSYNSPLHF.

This clone was recorded only once. The genes are TRBV9 and TRBJ2-2; 13 bases agree with TRBD2. V was clipped by 4 bases and J by 5 bases; unmatched bases: 11. Germline CDR1 SGDLS, CDR2 YYNGEE. The CDR3 is 18 residues long. The CDR3: CASSFTSGGARRTGELFF. CDR3 coding DNA: TGTGCCAGCAGCTTTACTAGCGGGGGGGCAAGGCGTACCGGGGAGCTGTTTTTT.

The CDR3 is CASSSGQGEAFF. The CDR3 DNA reads as TGTGCCAGCAGTAGTGGACAGGGTGAAGCTTTCTTT. The chain combines TRBV6-4 with TRBJ1-1, with TRBD1 identical over 8 bases. The CDR3 totals 12 residues. CDR1 and CDR2 (germline): MRHNA, SNTAGT. Trimming removed 5 bases from V and 7 bases from J; junction bases left unmatched: 3.

This clone was counted once. The rearrangement joins TRBV11-2 to TRBJ2-7, with 13 positions matching TRBD2. V dropped 4 bases and J dropped 5; count of bases not matched to a gene: 8. The CDR3 is 16 residues long. CDR1 and CDR2 from the germline V gene are SGHAT and FQNNGV. CDR3 sequence: CASSSRTSGGRNEQYF. In nucleotides, the CDR3 is TGTGCCAGCAGCTCCCGGACTAGCGGGGGCCGCAACGAGCAGTACTTC.

V and J are TRBV5-1 and TRBJ1-4; D is unresolved. The CDR3 extends over 13 amino acids. The germline V gene encodes CDR1 SGHRS and CDR2 YFSETQ. Trimming cost V 0 bases and J 7 bases, with 7 bases left between them. For the CDR3, the DNA is TGCGCCAGCAGCTTGGCACCCGGTGAAAAACTGTTTTTT. Protein product: CASSLAPGEKLFF.

The chain employs TRBV6-5 and TRBJ1-1, with a tentative D call TRBD1 (6 bases). The CDR3 is 11 residues long. The V and J ends lost 7 bases and 4 bases respectively, with 7 bases between them. From germline, CDR1 is MNHEY and CDR2 SVGAGI. CDR3 in DNA: TGTGCCAGCAAAGGGGGCACTGAAGCTTTCTTT. Amino acids: CASKGGTEAFF.

The rearrangement links TRBV27 to TRBJ2-7; 8 nucleotides line up with TRBD1. CDR3 length: 15 amino acids. J was trimmed by 0 bases and V by 5 bases; bases with no gene match: 6. Germline values: CDR1 MNHEY, CDR2 SMNVEV (reference sequence). DNA of the CDR3: TGTGCCAGCAGTCTAAGGACAGGGAGCTCCTACGAGCAGTACTTC. Protein sequence: CASSLRTGSSYEQYF.

The J gene is TRBJ1-2, the V gene TRBV28; TRBD1 matches at 9 bases. The trim removed 7 bases at V and 4 bases at J, leaving 10 bases unmatched. Germline values: CDR1 MDHEN, CDR2 SYDVKM. The CDR3 totals 15 residues. The CDR3: CASTKGGQGTYGYTF. CDR3 bases: TGTGCCAGCACGAAAGGAGGACAGGGGACCTATGGCTACACCTTC.

The J gene is TRBJ1-4, the V gene TRBV9; TRBD1 agrees at 7 bases. The germline gives CDR1 SGDLS, CDR2 YYNGEE. This CDR3 contains 15 residues. Trimming at V came to 4 bases and at J to 7 bases, leaving 10 bases not matched to a gene. The CDR3 region is CASSIREGAGEKLFF. CDR3 sequence (DNA): TGTGCCAGCAGCATCCGGGAGGGGGCAGGTGAAAAACTGTTTTTT.

The chain recombines TRBV7-3 with TRBJ2-1; the D gene is possibly TRBD1 (6 bases). Between the trimmed V and J ends, which lost 5 bases and 0 bases, there was a span of 17 bases. There are 17 residues in the CDR3. CDR1 SGHTA and CDR2 FQGTGA come from the germline V gene. The CDR3 coding sequence is TGTGCCAGCAGCCCCCCCGGGACACTGAGCTCCTACAATGAGCAGTTCTTC. Translated: CASSPPGTLSSYNEQFF.

This clone has a handful of counts. The V call is TRBV5-3, the J call TRBJ1-2; D remains ambiguous. TRBV5-3 is marked as an open reading frame, function uncertain. Trimming took off 1 base at V and 3 bases at J, with 10 bases between the two ends. The CDR3 extends over 14 amino acids. The chain's CDR3 is CARSLWFTDYGYTF. The CDR3 nucleotides read TGTGCCAGAAGCTTGTGGTTCACTGACTATGGCTACACCTTC.

This chain connects TRBV6-5 to TRBJ2-7, with a possible D match to TRBD1 (6 bases). Trimming pared 2 bases from V and 2 bases from J, leaving 13 bases between. The CDR3 is made up of 15 amino acids. The V gene's germline CDR1 is MNHEY and CDR2 SVGAGI. DNA of the CDR3: TGTGCCAGCAGTTACACAGGGTCTAGCACCTACGAGCAGTACTTC. Encoded protein: CASSYTGSSTYEQYF.

The rearrangement joins TRBV19 to TRBJ2-7, with TRBD1 identical over 9 bases. V lost 5 bases, J lost 3 bases, and 14 bases stayed unmatched. Germline CDR1 and CDR2: LNHDA and SQIVND (reference sequence). The CDR3 runs 17 residues. As DNA, the CDR3 is TGTGCCAGTAGTGCAAAGGGGCCGGGACAGGGTATCTACGAGCAGTACTTC. Its translation is CASSAKGPGQGIYEQYF. The full variable domain, completed using reference TRBV19 and TRBJ2-7, is DGGITQSPKYLFRKEGQNVTLSCEQNLNHDAMYWYRQDPGQGLRLIYYSQIVNDFQKGDIAEGYSVSREKKESFPLTVTSAQKNPTAFYLCASSAKGPGQGIYEQYFGPGTRLTVT.

The CDR3 here is CASSERQGNYGYTF. CDR3 DNA sequence: TGTGCCAGCAGTGAGAGGCAGGGTAACTATGGCTACACCTTC. The chain links TRBV2 to TRBJ1-2; D possibly corresponds to TRBD1 (5 bases). CDR1 and CDR2 (germline): SNHLY, FYNNEI. The CDR3 consists of 14 residues. Trimming stripped 3 bases from V and 1 base from J, with 9 bases between.

The chain links TRBV6-6 to TRBJ1-1, with a possible D match to TRBD1 (6 bases). This CDR3 is 12 amino acids long. Germline loops: CDR1 MNHNY, CDR2 SVGAGI (reference sequence). The ends were cut back, 8 bases at V and 5 bases at J, with 12 bases in the middle. CDR3 sequence reads: CASGFRGTEAFF. CDR3 in DNA: TGTGCCAGCGGATTTAGGGGGACTGAAGCTTTCTTT.

V and J are TRBV6-5 and TRBJ1-2; 7 bases are shared with TRBD1. The junction had 2 bases not matched to a gene; V was cut back by 5 bases and J by 5 bases. The CDR3 loop spans 12 amino acids. Looked up from germline, CDR1 is MNHEY and CDR2 is SVGAGI. The CDR3 DNA is TGTGCCAGCAGTCCACAGGGGTATGGCTACACCTTC. This encodes CASSPQGYGYTF.

The chain employs TRBV3-1 (or the pseudogene TRBV3-2) and TRBJ2-3; 12 bases fit TRBD2. Germline assignment: CDR1 LGHDT and CDR2 YNNKEL (reference sequence). The trim removed 1 base at V and 3 bases at J, leaving 5 bases unmatched. The CDR3 extends over 17 amino acids. The CDR3 loop is CASSQAIGLAGTDTQYF. The CDR3 DNA sequence: TGTGCCAGCAGCCAAGCCATAGGACTAGCGGGGACAGATACGCAGTATTTT.

The CDR3 coding sequence is TGTGCCAGCAGCTTAACGTCTGCGAATGAGCAGTTCTTC. Protein: CASSLTSANEQFF. The V call is TRBV7-3, the J call TRBJ2-1, with D hard to call. The germline CDR1 and CDR2 sequences are SGHTA and FQGTGA. V was trimmed by 0 bases and J by 7 bases, leaving 7 bases between them. The CDR3 has 13 amino acids.

The chain carries TRBV9 and TRBJ1-3; 7 bases line up with TRBD1. The CDR3 has 15 amino acids. V shed 0 bases, J shed 4 bases, and the junction held 4 bases outside the gene matches. Germline V gene sequence: CDR1 SGDLS, CDR2 YYNGEE. DNA for the CDR3: TGTGCCAGCAGCGTAGGACAGGGTGAGGGAAACACCATATATTTT. The encoded protein is CASSVGQGEGNTIYF. Variable domain in full (rest from reference TRBV9 and TRBJ1-3): DSGVTQTPKHLITATGQRVTLRCSPRSGDLSVYWYQQSLDQGLQFLIQYYNGEERAKGNILERFSAQQFPDLHSELNLSSLELGDSALYFCASSVGQGEGNTIYFGEGSWLTVV.